This section outlines one T cell receptor beta chain sequence together with its context. How the authors handled the data: The authors estimated nucleated cell counts from reference gene primer amplification. Sequencing was performed with immunoSEQ multiplex PCR; in TCRdb, only in-frame clones are kept and a portion is missing. Clonal size and the V and J genes are those of that table, whereas D and trimming came from the DNA. The table records fewer than 350,000 clones, approximately 81% of them present only once. These data come from a study of blood T cell repertoires in COVID-19. For the study at large: Sites across the United States, Italy and Spain contributed samples from acute and convalescent COVID-19.

The CDR3 contains 15 residues. V gave up 0 bases and J gave up 4 bases; unmatched junction bases: 3. The germline gives CDR1 LGHNA, CDR2 YNFKEQ. V is TRBV4-2 and J is TRBJ2-1; 7 nucleotides agree with TRBD1. Specimen: PBMCs or T cells enriched from blood (not recorded which). This clonotype originated in a woman between 45 and 65 years old who had recovered from COVID-19. In nucleotides, the CDR3 is TGTGCCAGCAGCCAAGATTTGGGACAGTACAATGAGCAGTTCTTC. It specifies CASSQDLGQYNEQFF.